Listed below are T cell receptor beta chains from one sample, sequenced in a study of OX40 agonist ivuxolimab in advanced cancers. Sequenced by immunoSEQ multiplex PCR; TCRdb stores in-frame clones only, minus some. The table records approximately 45,000 clones, 80% of them present only once. Sequencing used CD4+ or CD8+ T cells sorted from blood, obtained in a trial of the OX40 agonist ivuxolimab. The receptors were sampled from an adult with an advanced solid tumor such as melanoma, head and neck, liver or kidney cancer. Each CDR3 is given with its conserved first and last residue. The order of the fields is V gene, J gene, D gene, CDR3 protein. A D gene is named only where the DNA matches it firmly.

v_gene: TRBV7-9; j_gene: TRBJ2-7; d_gene: NA; CDR3aa: CASSSSRYEQYF
v_gene: TRBV2; j_gene: TRBJ2-5; d_gene: NA; CDR3aa: CASSELETQYF
v_gene: TRBV6-6; j_gene: TRBJ1-4; d_gene: TRBD1; CDR3aa: CASRPTGTNEKLFF
v_gene: TRBV5-1; j_gene: TRBJ1-6; d_gene: TRBD1; CDR3aa: CASSMTGGWDSPLHF
v_gene: TRBV29-1; j_gene: TRBJ2-4; d_gene: TRBD2; CDR3aa: CSEGTSDKNIQYF
v_gene: TRBV2; j_gene: TRBJ2-2; d_gene: NA; CDR3aa: CASTYTANTGELFF
v_gene: TRBV6-1; j_gene: TRBJ2-2; d_gene: TRBD1; CDR3aa: CASRPQGAGGELFF
v_gene: TRBV7-2; j_gene: TRBJ1-3; d_gene: NA; CDR3aa: CASSPGGNTIYF
v_gene: TRBV13; j_gene: TRBJ2-7; d_gene: NA; CDR3aa: CASSPAFTRSSYEQYF
v_gene: TRBV5-4; j_gene: TRBJ2-3; d_gene: NA; CDR3aa: CASSLDRSGASDTQYF
v_gene: TRBV19; j_gene: TRBJ2-1; d_gene: NA; CDR3aa: CASTVRHAVSYNEQFF
v_gene: TRBV11-3; j_gene: TRBJ2-1; d_gene: TRBD1; CDR3aa: CASSPRTGPDEQFF
v_gene: TRBV7-2; j_gene: TRBJ2-5; d_gene: NA; CDR3aa: CASSSKETQYF
v_gene: TRBV6-5; j_gene: NA; d_gene: TRBD1; CDR3aa: CASSQDRWRPYEQYF